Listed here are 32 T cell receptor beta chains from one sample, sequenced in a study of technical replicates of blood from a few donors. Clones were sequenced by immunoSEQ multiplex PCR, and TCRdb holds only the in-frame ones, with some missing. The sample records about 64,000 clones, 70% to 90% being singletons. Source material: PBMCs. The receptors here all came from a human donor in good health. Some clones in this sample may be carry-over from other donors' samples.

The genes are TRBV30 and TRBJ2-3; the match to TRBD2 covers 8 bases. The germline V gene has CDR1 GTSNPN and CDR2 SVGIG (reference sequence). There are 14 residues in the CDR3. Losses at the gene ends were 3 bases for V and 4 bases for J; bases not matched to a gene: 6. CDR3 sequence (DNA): TGTGCCTGGAGCCCAGCGGGAGTCCCAGATACGCAGTATTTT. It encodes CAWSPAGVPDTQYF.

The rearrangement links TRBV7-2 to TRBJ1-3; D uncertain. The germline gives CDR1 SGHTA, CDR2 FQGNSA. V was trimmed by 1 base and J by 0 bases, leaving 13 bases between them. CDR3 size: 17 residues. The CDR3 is CASSLVRSLVSGNTIYF. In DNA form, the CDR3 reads TGTGCCAGCAGCTTAGTTCGTAGTCTTGTCTCTGGAAACACCATATATTTT.

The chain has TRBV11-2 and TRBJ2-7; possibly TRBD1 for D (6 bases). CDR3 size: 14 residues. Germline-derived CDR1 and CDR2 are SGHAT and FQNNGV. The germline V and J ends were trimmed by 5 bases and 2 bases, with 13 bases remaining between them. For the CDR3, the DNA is TGTGCCAGCAGCGATGGACAGAAACCCTACGAGCAGTACTTC. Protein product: CASSDGQKPYEQYF.

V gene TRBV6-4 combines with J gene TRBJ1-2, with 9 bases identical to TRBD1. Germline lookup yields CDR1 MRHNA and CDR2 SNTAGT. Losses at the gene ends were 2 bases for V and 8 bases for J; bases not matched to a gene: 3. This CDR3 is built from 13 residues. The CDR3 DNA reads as TGTGCCAGCAGTGACAAGGACAGGGGCGGCTACACCTTC. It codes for CASSDKDRGGYTF.

The DNA of the CDR3 is TGTGCCAGTAGATCCCTAGCGGGACCTCTGGAGCAGTTCTTC. Amino acid sequence: CASRSLAGPLEQFF. The rearrangement joins TRBV19 to TRBJ2-1, with 9 bases fitting TRBD2. Trimming removed 6 bases from V and 10 bases from J; junction bases left unmatched: 10. The CDR3 has 14 residues. Per germline, CDR1 LNHDA and CDR2 SQIVND (reference sequence).

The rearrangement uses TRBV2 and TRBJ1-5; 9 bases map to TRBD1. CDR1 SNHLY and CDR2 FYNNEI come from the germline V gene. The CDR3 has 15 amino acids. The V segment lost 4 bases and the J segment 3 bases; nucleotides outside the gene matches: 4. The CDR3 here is CASSARTGDNQPQHF. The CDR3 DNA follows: TGTGCCAGCAGTGCGCGGACAGGGGACAATCAGCCCCAGCATTTT.

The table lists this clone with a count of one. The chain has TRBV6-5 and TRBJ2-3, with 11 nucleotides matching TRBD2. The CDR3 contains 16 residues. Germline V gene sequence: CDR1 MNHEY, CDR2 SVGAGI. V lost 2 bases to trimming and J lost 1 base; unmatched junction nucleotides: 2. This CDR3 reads CASSYGTSGGTDTQYF. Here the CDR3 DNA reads TGTGCCAGCAGTTACGGGACTAGCGGAGGCACAGATACGCAGTATTTT.

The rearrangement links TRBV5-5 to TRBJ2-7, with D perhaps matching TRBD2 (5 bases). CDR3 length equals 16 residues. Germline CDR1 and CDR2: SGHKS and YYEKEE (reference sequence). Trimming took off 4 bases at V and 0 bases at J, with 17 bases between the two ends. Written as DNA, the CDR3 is TGTGCCAGCAGCCCCCAAGGCGGGCAGAGCTCCTACGAGCAGTACTTC. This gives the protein CASSPQGGQSSYEQYF. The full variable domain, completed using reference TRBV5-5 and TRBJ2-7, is DAGVTQSPTHLIKTRGQQVTLRCSPISGHKSVSWYQQVLGQGPQFIFQYYEKEERGRGNFPDRFSARQFPNYSSELNVNALLLGDSALYLCASSPQGGQSSYEQYFGPGTRLTVT.

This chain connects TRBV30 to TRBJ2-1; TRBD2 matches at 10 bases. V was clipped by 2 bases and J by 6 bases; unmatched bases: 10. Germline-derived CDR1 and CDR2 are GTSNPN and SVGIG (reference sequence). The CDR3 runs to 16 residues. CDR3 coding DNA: TGTGCCTGGAGTCTACGGACTAGCGGCAACCTCAATGAGCAGTTCTTC. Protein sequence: CAWSLRTSGNLNEQFF.

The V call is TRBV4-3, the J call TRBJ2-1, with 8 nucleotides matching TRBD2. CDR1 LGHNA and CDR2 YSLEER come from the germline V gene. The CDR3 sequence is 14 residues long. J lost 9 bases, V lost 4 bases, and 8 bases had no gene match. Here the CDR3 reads CASSPGGHGGEQFF. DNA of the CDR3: TGCGCCAGCAGCCCGGGGGGGCATGGGGGTGAGCAGTTCTTC.

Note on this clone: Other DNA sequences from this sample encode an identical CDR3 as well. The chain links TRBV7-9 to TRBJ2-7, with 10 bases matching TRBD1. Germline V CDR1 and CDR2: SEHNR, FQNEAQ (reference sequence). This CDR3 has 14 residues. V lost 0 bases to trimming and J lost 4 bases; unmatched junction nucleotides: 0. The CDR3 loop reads CASSLAGQGYEQYF. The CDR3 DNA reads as TGTGCCAGCAGCTTAGCGGGACAGGGGTACGAGCAGTACTTC.

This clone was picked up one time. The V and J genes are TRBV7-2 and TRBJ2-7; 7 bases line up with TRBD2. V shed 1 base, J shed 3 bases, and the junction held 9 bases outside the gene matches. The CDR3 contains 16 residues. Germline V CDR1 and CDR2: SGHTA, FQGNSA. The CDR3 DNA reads TGTGCCAGCAGCTTAGGCGGCGGGAGCCTCCGCTACGAGCAGTACTTC. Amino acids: CASSLGGGSLRYEQYF.

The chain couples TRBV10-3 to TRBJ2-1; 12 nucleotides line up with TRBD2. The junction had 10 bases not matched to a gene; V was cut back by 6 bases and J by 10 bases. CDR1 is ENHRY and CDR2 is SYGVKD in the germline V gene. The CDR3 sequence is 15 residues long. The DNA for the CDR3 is TGTGCCATCAGCCGGACTAGCGGGGTCCCCGAGGAGCAGTTCTTC. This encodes CAISRTSGVPEEQFF.

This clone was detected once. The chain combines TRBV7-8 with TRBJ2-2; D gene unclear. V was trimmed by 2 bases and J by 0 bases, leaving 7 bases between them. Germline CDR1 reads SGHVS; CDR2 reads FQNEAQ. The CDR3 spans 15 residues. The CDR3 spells CASSLKRTNTGELFF. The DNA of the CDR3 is TGTGCCAGCAGCTTAAAGCGCACGAACACCGGGGAGCTGTTTTTT.

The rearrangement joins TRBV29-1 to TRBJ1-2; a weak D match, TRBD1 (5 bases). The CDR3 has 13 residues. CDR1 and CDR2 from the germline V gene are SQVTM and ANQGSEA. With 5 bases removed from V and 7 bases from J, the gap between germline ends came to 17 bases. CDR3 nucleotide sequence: TGCAGCGTTCGGACGGGGGATAGTGCTGGCTACACCTTC. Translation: CSVRTGDSAGYTF.

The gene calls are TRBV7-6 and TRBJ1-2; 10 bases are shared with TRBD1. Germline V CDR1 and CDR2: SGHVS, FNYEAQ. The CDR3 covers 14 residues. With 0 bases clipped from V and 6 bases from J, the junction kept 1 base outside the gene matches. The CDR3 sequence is CASSLAGTGDGYTF. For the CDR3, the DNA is TGTGCCAGCAGCTTAGCCGGGACAGGGGATGGCTACACCTTC.

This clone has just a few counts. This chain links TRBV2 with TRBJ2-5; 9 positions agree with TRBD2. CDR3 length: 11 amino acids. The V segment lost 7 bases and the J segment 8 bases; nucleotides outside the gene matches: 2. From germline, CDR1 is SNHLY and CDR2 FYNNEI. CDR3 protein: CASKREETQYF. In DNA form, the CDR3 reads TGTGCCAGCAAGCGGGAGGAAACCCAGTACTTC.

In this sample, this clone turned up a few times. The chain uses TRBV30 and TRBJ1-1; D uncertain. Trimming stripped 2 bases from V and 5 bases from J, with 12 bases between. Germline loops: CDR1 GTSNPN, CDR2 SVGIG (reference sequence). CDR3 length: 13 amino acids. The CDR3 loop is CAWSSGPGTEAFF. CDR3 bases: TGTGCCTGGAGTTCGGGCCCGGGGACTGAAGCTTTCTTT.

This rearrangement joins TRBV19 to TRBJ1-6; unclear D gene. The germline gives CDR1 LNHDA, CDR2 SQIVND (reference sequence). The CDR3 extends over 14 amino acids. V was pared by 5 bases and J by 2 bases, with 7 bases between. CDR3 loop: CASSSSAYNSPLHF. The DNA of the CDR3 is TGTGCCAGTAGTTCCAGTGCCTATAATTCACCCCTCCACTTT.

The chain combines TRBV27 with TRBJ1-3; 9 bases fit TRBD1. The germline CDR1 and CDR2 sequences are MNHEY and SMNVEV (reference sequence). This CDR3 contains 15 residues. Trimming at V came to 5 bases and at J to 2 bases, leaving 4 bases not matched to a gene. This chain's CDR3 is CASSRTGAPGNTIYF. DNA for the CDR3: TGTGCCAGCAGTAGGACAGGGGCTCCTGGAAACACCATATATTTT.

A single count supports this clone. CDR3 sequence: CASSYSARSETQYF. In DNA, the CDR3 is TGTGCCAGCAGTTATTCCGCCCGGAGCGAGACCCAGTACTTC. The rearrangement links TRBV6-5 to TRBJ2-5; D gene unclear. Germline-derived CDR1 and CDR2 are MNHEY and SVGAGI. V was clipped by 3 bases and J by 5 bases, with 13 bases between them. The CDR3 sequence is 14 residues long.

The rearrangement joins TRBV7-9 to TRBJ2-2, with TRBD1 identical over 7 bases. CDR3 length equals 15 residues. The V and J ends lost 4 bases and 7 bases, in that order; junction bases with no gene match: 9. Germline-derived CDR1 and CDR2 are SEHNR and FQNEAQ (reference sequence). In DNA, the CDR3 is TGTGCCAGCAGCTGGGAGACAGGGTCCGTCGGGGAGCTGTTTTTT. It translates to CASSWETGSVGELFF.

CDR3 protein: CASHRRGGNNEQFF. The CDR3 nucleotides read TGTGCCAGCCACCGTAGGGGAGGCAACAATGAGCAGTTCTTC. V is TRBV7-8 and J is TRBJ2-1; a possible D gene is TRBD2 (6 bases). The V end lost 8 bases, the J end lost 5 bases, and 16 bases lay between the germline ends. This CDR3 has 14 amino acids. CDR1 is SGHVS, CDR2 FQNEAQ, per germline.

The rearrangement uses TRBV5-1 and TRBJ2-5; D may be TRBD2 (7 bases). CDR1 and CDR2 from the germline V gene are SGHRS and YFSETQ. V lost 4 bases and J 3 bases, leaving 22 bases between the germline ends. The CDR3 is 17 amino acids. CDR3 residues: CASSPNRGGLLKETQYF. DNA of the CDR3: TGCGCCAGCAGCCCCAATAGGGGGGGGCTTCTCAAAGAGACCCAGTACTTC.

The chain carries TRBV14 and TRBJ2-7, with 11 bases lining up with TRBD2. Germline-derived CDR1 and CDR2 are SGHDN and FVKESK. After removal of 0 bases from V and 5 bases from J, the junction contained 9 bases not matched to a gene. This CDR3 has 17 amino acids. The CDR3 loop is CASSQDLLAGGMNEQYF. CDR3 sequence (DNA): TGTGCCAGCAGCCAAGATTTGCTAGCGGGAGGTATGAACGAGCAGTACTTC.

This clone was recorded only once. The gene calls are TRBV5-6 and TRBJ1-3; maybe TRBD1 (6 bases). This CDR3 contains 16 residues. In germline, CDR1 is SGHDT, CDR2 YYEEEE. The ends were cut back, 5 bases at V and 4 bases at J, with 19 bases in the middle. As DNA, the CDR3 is TGTGCCAGCAGATTCGGCCCAGGGGTGACCGGAAACACCATATATTTT. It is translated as CASRFGPGVTGNTIYF. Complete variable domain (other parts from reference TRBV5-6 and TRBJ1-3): DAGVTQSPTHLIKTRGQQVTLRCSPKSGHDTVSWYQQALGQGPQFIFQYYEEEERQRGNFPDRFSGHQFPNYSSELNVNALLLGDSALYLCASRFGPGVTGNTIYFGEGSWLTVV.

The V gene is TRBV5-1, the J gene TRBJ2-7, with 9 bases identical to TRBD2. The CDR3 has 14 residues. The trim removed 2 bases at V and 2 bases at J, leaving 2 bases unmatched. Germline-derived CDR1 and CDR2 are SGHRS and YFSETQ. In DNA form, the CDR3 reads TGCGCCAGCAGCTTCCTAGCGGGGACCTACGAGCAGTACTTC. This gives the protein CASSFLAGTYEQYF.

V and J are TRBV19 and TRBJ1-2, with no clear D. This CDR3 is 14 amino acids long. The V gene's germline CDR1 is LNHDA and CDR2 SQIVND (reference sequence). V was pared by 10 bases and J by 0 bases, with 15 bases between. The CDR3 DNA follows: TGTGCCACCCGTACAGCAGCAACTAACTATGGCTACACCTTC. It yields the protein CATRTAATNYGYTF.

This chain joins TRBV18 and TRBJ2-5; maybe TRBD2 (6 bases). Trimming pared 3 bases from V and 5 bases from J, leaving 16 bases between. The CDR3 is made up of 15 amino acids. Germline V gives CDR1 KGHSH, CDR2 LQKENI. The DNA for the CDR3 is TGTGCCAGCTCACCGACCGGGACTTTGGGGGAGACCCAGTACTTC. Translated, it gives CASSPTGTLGETQYF.

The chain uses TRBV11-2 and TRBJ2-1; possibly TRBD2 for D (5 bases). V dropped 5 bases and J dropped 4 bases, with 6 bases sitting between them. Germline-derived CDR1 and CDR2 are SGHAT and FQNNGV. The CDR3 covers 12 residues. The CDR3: CASSREYNEQFF. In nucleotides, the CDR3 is TGTGCCAGCAGCCGGGAATACAATGAGCAGTTCTTC.

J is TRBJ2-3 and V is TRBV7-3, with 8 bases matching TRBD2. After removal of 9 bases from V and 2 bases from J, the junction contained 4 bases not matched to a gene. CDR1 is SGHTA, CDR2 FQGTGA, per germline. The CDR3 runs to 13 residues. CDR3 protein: CASTSGDTDTQYF. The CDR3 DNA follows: TGTGCCAGTACTAGCGGTGACACAGATACGCAGTATTTT.

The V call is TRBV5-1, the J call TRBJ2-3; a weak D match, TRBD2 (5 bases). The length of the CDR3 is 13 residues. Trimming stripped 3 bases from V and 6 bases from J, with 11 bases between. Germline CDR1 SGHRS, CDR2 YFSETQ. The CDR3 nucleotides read TGCGCCAGCAGCTCAACTAGTATGGATACGCAGTATTTT. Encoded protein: CASSSTSMDTQYF. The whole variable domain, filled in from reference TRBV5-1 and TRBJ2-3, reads KAGVTQTPRYLIKTRGQQVTLSCSPISGHRSVSWYQQTPGQGLQFLFEYFSETQRNKGNFPGRFSGRQFSNSRSEMNVSTLELGDSALYLCASSSTSMDTQYFGPGTRLTVL.